This TCR beta chain was observed in a study of glioma-infiltrating T cells. The wider study: Before surgery, glioma patients received dexamethasone for at most six days.

Regarding this clonotype: Its specificity is not known.

General observations from the study: Tissue-blood divergence was below expectation in non-neoplastic patients, above in gliomas. Only very few CDR3 sequences appeared in both tissue and blood.

There are 17 residues in the CDR3. Trimming cost V 1 base and J 4 bases; bases outside gene matches: 6. Germline assignment: CDR1 LNHNV and CDR2 YYDKDF (reference sequence). Using RNA template, CDR3s of TCR alpha and beta were amplified with iRepertoire arm-PCR. TCRdb independently ran MiXCR on the multiplex PCR reads; one entry per CDR3 protein. The sample shows more than 300,000 distinct CDR3 sequences, around 38% of them seen only once. The chain couples TRBV15 to TRBJ2-1; 11 nucleotides match TRBD2. The sequenced material came from glioma tissue, nonneoplastic brain tissue, or PBMCs (not recorded which). The clonotype comes from a human donor with low-grade glioma or glioblastoma, undergoing nonglioma brain surgery, or in good health (not recorded which). CDR3 amino acids: CATSRGRTSGWYNEQFF. The DNA for the CDR3 is TGTGCCACCAGCAGAGGCCGGACTAGCGGGTGGTACAATGAGCAGTTCTTC.